The 13 T cell receptor beta chains below all came from one sample that was sequenced in a study of metastatic and nonmetastatic thyroid tumors. No treatment had been given to any patient before thyroid surgery. MiXCR was used by TCRdb to re-call the PCR reads. The data show about 16,000 clones, with approximately 30% seen just once and around 13% held by the top ten. The specimen sequenced was tumor tissue. The receptors derive from a male donor with papillary thyroid cancer or a benign thyroid nodule (not recorded which). Some clones in this sample may be carry-over from other donors' samples.

This clone is classed as medium-sized. The V gene is TRBV3-1, the J gene TRBJ2-7; 11 bases align to TRBD2. The CDR3 is made up of 19 amino acids. The V gene's germline CDR1 is LGHDT and CDR2 YNNKEL (reference sequence). The V gene end was trimmed by 4 bases and the J gene end by 10 bases; junction bases not matched to a gene: 24. CDR3 bases: TGTGCCAGCAGCCGAACTAGCGGGAGTTGGGAGAGCCCCTTTCTGGAACAGTACTTC. This sequence encodes CASSRTSGSWESPFLEQYF.

The V gene is TRBV7-9, the J gene TRBJ2-7; D is undetermined. V dropped 5 bases and J dropped 1 base, with 6 bases sitting between them. The CDR3 has 12 amino acids. From germline, CDR1 is SEHNR and CDR2 FQNEAQ (reference sequence). The CDR3 region has the DNA TGTGCCAGCAGCCCTGGGTCCTACGAGCAGTACTTC. It translates to CASSPGSYEQYF.

This clone was seen a few times. CDR3 nucleotide sequence: TGTGCCAGCAGCTTAGAATTGAACGAGCAGTACTTC. This sequence encodes CASSLELNEQYF. The chain has TRBV7-8 and TRBJ2-7; D is undetermined. The germline V gene has CDR1 SGHVS and CDR2 FQNEAQ. Trimming removed 1 base from V and 5 bases from J, with 6 bases in between. There are 12 residues in the CDR3.

This clone occurred a few times. This chain uses TRBV12-3 or TRBV12-4 with TRBJ2-7, with D tentatively TRBD2 (6 bases). V lost 5 bases and J lost 2, with 16 bases in between. There are 15 residues in the CDR3. The CDR3 reads CASSPLMGGTYEQYF. CDR3 DNA: TGTGCCAGCAGTCCCTTGATGGGGGGTACCTACGAGCAGTACTTC.

This clone was seen many times. This sequence joins TRBV10-3 and TRBJ2-5; 10 positions agree with TRBD1. V trimming: 2 bases; J trimming: 1 base; junction bases outside the gene matches: 1. The CDR3 length is 15 residues. Per the germline V gene, CDR1 is ENHRY and CDR2 is SYGVKD. CDR3 bases: TGTGCCATCAGTGAGGGGACAGGGGTCCAAGAGACCCAGTACTTC. Translated: CAISEGTGVQETQYF.

By its share, this clone is medium-sized (0.01 to 0.1%). The chain employs TRBV28 and TRBJ2-7, with D maybe TRBD1 (5 bases). Trimming left V 2 bases short and J 2 bases short, with 7 bases between. Germline V gene lookup returns CDR1 MDHEN and CDR2 SYDVKM. CDR3 length: 13 amino acids. CDR3 coding DNA: TGTGCCAGCAGTTTACAGGGTCCCTACGAGCAGTACTTC. Residues: CASSLQGPYEQYF.

There are many counts of this clone. The sample carries other DNA sequences with the same CDR3. This chain joins TRBV28 and TRBJ2-2, with unresolved D. Trimming removed 2 bases at V and 8 bases at J, with 6 bases between. CDR1 is MDHEN, CDR2 SYDVKM, per germline. This CDR3 region has 12 residues. As DNA, the CDR3 is TGTGCCAGCAGTTTACGGGTTGGGGAGCTGTTTTTT. Its protein product is CASSLRVGELFF.

This clone is classed as medium-sized. This sequence joins TRBV7-2 and TRBJ2-1; D unresolved. The germline V gene has CDR1 SGHTA and CDR2 FQGNSA. Trimming pared 4 bases from V and 12 bases from J, leaving 13 bases between. This CDR3 has 12 amino acids. CDR3 in amino acids: CASSSAPAGQFF. The CDR3 region has the DNA TGTGCCAGCAGCTCGGCGCCCGCAGGGCAGTTCTTC.

This clone qualifies as medium-sized. The chain joins TRBV15 to TRBJ2-1, with a tentative D call TRBD2 (6 bases). The V end was cut by 6 bases, the J end by 6 bases, with 15 bases between. The CDR3 extends over 14 amino acids. Germline V CDR1 and CDR2: LNHNV, YYDKDF (reference sequence). DNA of the CDR3: TGTGCCACCAGTATTGGGGGGAGTGGCAATGAGCAGTTCTTC. Protein: CATSIGGSGNEQFF.

This clone was detected many times. The same CDR3 also results from other DNA sequences found in this sample. This sequence joins TRBV3-1 and TRBJ2-7; D remains unclear. CDR1 and CDR2 from the germline V gene are LGHDT and YNNKEL (reference sequence). The CDR3 is 14 residues long. V gave up 5 bases and J gave up 0 bases, with 11 bases separating them. As DNA, the CDR3 is TGTGCCAGCAGCGCTTCATGGAACTCCTACGAGCAGTACTTC. Translating it yields CASSASWNSYEQYF.

V is TRBV5-5 and J is TRBJ1-1; no definite D call. There are 15 residues in the CDR3. Germline V gene lookup returns CDR1 SGHKS and CDR2 YYEKEE (reference sequence). The V end was cut by 4 bases, the J end by 0 bases, with 13 bases between. Here the CDR3 reads CASSPIADVNTEAFF. In DNA, the CDR3 is TGTGCCAGCAGCCCTATAGCTGACGTGAACACTGAAGCTTTCTTT.

This clone was detected ten times or more. The V call is TRBV6-1, the J call TRBJ1-2; perhaps TRBD1 as D (5 bases). CDR3 length equals 16 residues. V dropped 6 bases and J dropped 0 bases, with 17 bases sitting between them. Germline V gene data show CDR1 as MNHNS and CDR2 as SASEGT. CDR3 nucleotides: TGTGCCAGCAGAACTACCGCAGGGTCAGCTAACTATGGCTACACCTTC. Translating it yields CASRTTAGSANYGYTF.

In this sample, this clone is medium-sized. The V and J genes are TRBV20-1 and TRBJ2-3, with TRBD2 as a possible D gene (5 bases). There are 14 residues in the CDR3. CDR1 DFQATT and CDR2 SNEGSKA come from the germline V gene (reference sequence). Trimming removed 5 bases from V and 2 bases from J, with 14 bases in between. CDR3 protein: CSASPSGPTDTQYF. The CDR3 DNA reads as TGCAGTGCTTCCCCCAGCGGACCCACAGATACGCAGTATTTT.